This T cell receptor (beta chain) comes out of a study of cytomegalovirus exposure and HLA in healthy donors. The study's findings and limits: Analyzed later, association rates of TCRs varied across HLA loci, with DRB1 most and HLA-C fewest. Researchers catalogued approximately 160 TCR beta chains as cytomegalovirus-associated.

Researchers ran the PCR with 60 Vbeta and 13 Jbeta primers. Method: immunoSEQ multiplex PCR; TCRdb's copy keeps in-frame clones and lacks some. Among 150,000 to 200,000 clones listed, 70% to 80% were seen once. V was cut by 5 bases and J by 0 bases, with 12 bases left in between. Germline V gene data show CDR1 as SGHRS and CDR2 as YFSETQ. This CDR3 comprises 14 residues. For this clone: Its antigen is not known.

The source is a man between 18 and 35 years old in good health and CMV-seropositive. Input material: PBMCs. This chain joins TRBV5-1 and TRBJ2-7, with D possibly being TRBD1 (5 bases). CDR3 loop: CASSPTGTSYEQYF. CDR3 DNA sequence: TGCGCCAGCAGTCCAACAGGAACCTCCTACGAGCAGTACTTC.